This T cell receptor beta chain was captured in a study of blood T cell repertoires in COVID-19. Profiled with immunoSEQ multiplex PCR; TCRdb holds only in-frame clones, not every one. The sample has 150,000 or so clones; about 80% are singletons. Germline values: CDR1 SGDLS, CDR2 YYNGEE. V was pared by 4 bases and J by 4 bases, with 15 bases between. The CDR3 consists of 14 residues. This sequence originates from a man aged 45-60 years who had recovered from COVID-19. The chain recombines TRBV9 with TRBJ2-7, with D tentatively TRBD2 (6 bases). Sequences were obtained from PBMCs or T cells enriched from blood (not recorded which). The CDR3 DNA is TGTGCCAGCAGCTCCGGGAGCTACCCTTACGAGCAGTACTTC. This encodes CASSSGSYPYEQYF.